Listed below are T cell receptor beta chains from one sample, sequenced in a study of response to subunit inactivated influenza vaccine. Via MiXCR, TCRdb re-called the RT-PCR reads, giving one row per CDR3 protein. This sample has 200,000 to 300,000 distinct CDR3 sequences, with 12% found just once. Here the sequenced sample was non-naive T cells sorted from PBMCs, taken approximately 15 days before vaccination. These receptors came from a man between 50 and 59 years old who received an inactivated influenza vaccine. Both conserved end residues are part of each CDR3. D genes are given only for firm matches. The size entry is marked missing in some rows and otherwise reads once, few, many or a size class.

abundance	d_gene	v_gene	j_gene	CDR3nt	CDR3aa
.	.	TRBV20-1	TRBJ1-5	TGCAGTGCTAGATACCGGGACGGGGGCAATCAGCCCCAGCATTTT	CSARYRDGGNQPQHF
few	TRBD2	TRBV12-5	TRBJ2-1	TGTGCTAGTGGTTTGGTATTTGGGGGGGTGAATGAGCAGTTCTTC	CASGLVFGGVNEQFF
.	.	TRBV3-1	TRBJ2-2	TGTGCCAGCAGCCAAGCGGTGGGGGTGAACACCGGGGAGCTGTTTTTT	CASSQAVGVNTGELFF
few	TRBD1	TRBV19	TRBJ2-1	TGTGCCAGTATGTCACGGACAGGTTACAATGAGCAGTTCTTC	CASMSRTGYNEQFF
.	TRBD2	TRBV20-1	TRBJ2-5	TGCAGTGCTGACCCCGGCGGGAGTTGGAAGACCCAGTACTTC	CSADPGGSWKTQYF
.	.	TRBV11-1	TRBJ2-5	TGTGCCAGCAGCCCAGGGGTGTACCAAGAGACCCAGTACTTC	CASSPGVYQETQYF
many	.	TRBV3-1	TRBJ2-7	TGTGCCAGCAGCCGGGGGGCCACTTCCTACGAGCAGTACTTC	CASSRGATSYEQYF
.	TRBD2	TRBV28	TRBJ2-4	TGTGCCAGCAGTTGGAGACTAGCGGGAGCTCCCGGCGATGTAGCCAAAAACATTCAGTACTTC	CASSWRLAGAPGDVAKNIQYF
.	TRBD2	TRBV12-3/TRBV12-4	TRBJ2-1	TGTACCAGCATCCCTCTAGCGGGGGGGCCCTACAATGAGCAGTTCTTC	CTSIPLAGGPYNEQFF
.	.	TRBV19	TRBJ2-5	TGTGCCAGTAGTAATGGACTGCTGCAAGAGACCCAGTACTTC	CASSNGLLQETQYF
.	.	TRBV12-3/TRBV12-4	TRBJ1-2	TGTGCCAACTCAGACAGCTATGGCTACACCTTC	CANSDSYGYTF
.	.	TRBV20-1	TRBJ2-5	TGCAGTGCTAGAGTCCCGGGTTGGGAGACCCAGTACTTC	CSARVPGWETQYF
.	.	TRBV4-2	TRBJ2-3	TGTGCCAGCAGCCAAGAACTTGATAGCACAGATACGCAGTATTTT	CASSQELDSTDTQYF
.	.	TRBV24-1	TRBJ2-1	TGTGCCACCAGTGACCCCACAATAGTCAATGAGCAGTTCTTC	CATSDPTIVNEQFF
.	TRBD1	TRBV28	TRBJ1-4	TGTGCCAGCAGTGTAATCCGGGACAGGGCTAATGAAAAACTGTTTTTT	CASSVIRDRANEKLFF
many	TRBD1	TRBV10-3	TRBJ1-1	TGTGCCATCAGTGAGCACCGGGACAGGGCGACTGAAGCTTTCTTT	CAISEHRDRATEAFF
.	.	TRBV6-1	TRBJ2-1	TGTGCCAGCAGACAAGGGTTAGCGGCTAACAATGAGCAGTTCTTC	CASRQGLAANNEQFF
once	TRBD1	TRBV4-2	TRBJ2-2	TGTGCCAGCAGCCAAGATACCCCGAGGACAGGGAGGACCGGGGAGCTGTTTTTT	CASSQDTPRTGRTGELFF
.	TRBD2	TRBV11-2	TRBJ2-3	TGTGCCAGCGGAGACAGACGGGGGGGCACAGATACGCAGTATTTT	CASGDRRGGTDTQYF
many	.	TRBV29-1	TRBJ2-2	TGCAGCGTTGAAACTAGTCCGGTAACCGGGGAGCTGTTTTTT	CSVETSPVTGELFF
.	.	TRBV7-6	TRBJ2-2	TGTGCCAGCAGCTTTACTTATAGCGGGGAGCTGTTTTTT	CASSFTYSGELFF
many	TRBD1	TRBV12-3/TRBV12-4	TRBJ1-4	TGTGCCAGCAGCAAAACAGGGGGTGGAGAAAAACTGTTTTTT	CASSKTGGGEKLFF
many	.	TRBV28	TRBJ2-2	TGTGCCAGCGGGACCCGCCGGGAGCTGTTTTTT	CASGTRRELFF
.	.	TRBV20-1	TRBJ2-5	TGCAGTGCTAGAGATCGACAGACCCAAGAGACCCAGTACTTC	CSARDRQTQETQYF